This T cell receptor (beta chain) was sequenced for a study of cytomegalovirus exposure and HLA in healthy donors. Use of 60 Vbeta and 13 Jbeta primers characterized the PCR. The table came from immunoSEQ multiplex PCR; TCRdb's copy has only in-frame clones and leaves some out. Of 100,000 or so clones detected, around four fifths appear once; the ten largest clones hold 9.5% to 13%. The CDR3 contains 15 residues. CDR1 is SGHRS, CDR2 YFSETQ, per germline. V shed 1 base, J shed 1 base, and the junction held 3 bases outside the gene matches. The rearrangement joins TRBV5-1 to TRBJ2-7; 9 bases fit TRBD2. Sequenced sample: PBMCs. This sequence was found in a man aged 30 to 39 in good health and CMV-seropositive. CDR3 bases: TGCGCCAGCAGCTTGCAGCGGGGGGTATCCTACGAGCAGTACTTC. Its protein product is CASSLQRGVSYEQYF.